Presented here are 28 T cell receptor beta chains from one specimen sequenced in a study of cytomegalovirus exposure and HLA in healthy donors. This PCR relied on a set of 60 Vbeta primers and 13 Jbeta primers. Data came from immunoSEQ multiplex PCR; TCRdb stores just in-frame clones and leaves some out. The sample has fewer than 250,000 clones, and its top ten clones hold over 0.75%. Sequencing was carried out using PBMCs. The receptors originated from a woman aged 25 to 39 in good health and CMV-seropositive.

The chain carries TRBV5-1 and TRBJ2-5, with D possibly matching TRBD2 (6 bases). The J call is in doubt because the DNA end fits TRBJ2-7 better. The germline CDR1 and CDR2 sequences are SGHRS and YFSETQ. This CDR3 has 14 residues. The chain's CDR3 is CASSLEAGPYEQYF. CDR3 DNA sequence: TGCGCCAGCAGCTTGGAGGCGGGACCCTACGAGCAGTACTTC.

The rearrangement joins TRBV6-6 to TRBJ1-1; D gene ambiguous. Deletions cut 5 bases from V and 3 bases from J, with 13 bases between. CDR1 MNHNY and CDR2 SVGAGI come from the germline V gene (reference sequence). CDR3 length equals 14 residues. CDR3 coding DNA: TGTGCCAGCAGTGGAGGGAACCGGGACACTGAAGCTTTCTTT. The encoded protein is CASSGGNRDTEAFF.

The chain has TRBV5-4 and TRBJ2-3; 11 bases line up with TRBD2. CDR1 is SGHNT, CDR2 YYREEE, per germline (reference sequence). The CDR3 spans 17 residues. V was clipped by 4 bases and J by 6 bases; unmatched bases: 13. The CDR3 region is CASSPSGGLAVGDTQYF. In DNA, the CDR3 is TGTGCCAGCAGCCCTTCGGGGGGACTAGCGGTGGGGGATACGCAGTATTTT. The full variable domain, rest sourced from reference TRBV5-4 and TRBJ2-3, is ETGVTQSPTHLIKTRGQQVTLRCSSQSGHNTVSWYQQALGQGPQFIFQYYREEENGRGNFPPRFSGLQFPNYSSELNVNALELDDSALYLCASSPSGGLAVGDTQYFGPGTRLTVL.

The chain joins TRBV2 to TRBJ1-5, with D possibly matching TRBD1 (5 bases). The CDR3 spans 14 residues. Between the trimmed V and J ends, which lost 4 bases and 2 bases, there was a span of 9 bases. Germline V gene sequence: CDR1 SNHLY, CDR2 FYNNEI. Written as DNA, the CDR3 is TGTGCCAGCAGTGCAGGGTTGGGCAATCAGCCCCAGCATTTT. Residues: CASSAGLGNQPQHF.

The CDR3 nucleotides are TGCGCCAGCAGCCAATTTGCCAGGGGTCATCAGCCCCAGCATTTT. Protein: CASSQFARGHQPQHF. V is TRBV4-3 and J is TRBJ1-5; the D gene is possibly TRBD1 (6 bases). There are 15 residues in the CDR3. V gave up 2 bases and J gave up 5 bases, with 13 bases separating them. Germline CDR1 is LGHNA and CDR2 is YSLEER.

This chain uses TRBV29-1 with TRBJ2-2; 9 bases map to TRBD1. The germline CDR1 and CDR2 sequences are SQVTM and ANQGSEA. The CDR3 length is 14 residues. V gave up 5 bases and J gave up 7 bases; unmatched junction bases: 8. The CDR3 here is CSVWDREVGGELFF. The CDR3 nucleotides are TGCAGCGTTTGGGACAGGGAGGTAGGCGGGGAGCTGTTTTTT.

The genes are TRBV7-9 and TRBJ1-3; 9 bases map to TRBD1. With V trimmed by 4 bases and J by 0 bases, 1 base remained unmatched. The V gene's germline CDR1 is SEHNR and CDR2 FQNEAQ (reference sequence). This CDR3 region has 15 residues. CDR3 residues: CASSSTGGSGNTIYF. The CDR3 coding sequence is TGTGCCAGCAGCTCGACAGGGGGCTCTGGAAACACCATATATTTT.

The chain couples TRBV29-1 to TRBJ1-1; D is ambiguous. Between the trimmed V and J ends, which lost 6 bases and 1 base, there was a span of 18 bases. CDR1 and CDR2 from the germline V gene are SQVTM and ANQGSEA. The CDR3 contains 15 residues. The CDR3 here is CSVYLTGLRNTEAFF. CDR3 bases: TGCAGCGTGTATCTGACCGGGTTGAGGAACACTGAAGCTTTCTTT.

CDR3 amino acids: CASSLNYRETQYF. The CDR3 nucleotides read TGCGCCAGCAGCTTGAACTATCGGGAGACCCAGTACTTC. The V call is TRBV5-1, the J call TRBJ2-5; D call uncertain. The CDR3 has 13 amino acids. Germline-derived CDR1 and CDR2 are SGHRS and YFSETQ. V was trimmed by 1 base and J by 5 bases, leaving 9 bases between them.

This chain links TRBV5-8 with TRBJ2-2; 7 bases line up with TRBD1. The CDR3 totals 16 residues. Germline lookup yields CDR1 SGHTS and CDR2 YDEGEE. Germline trimming cut 0 bases from V and 4 bases from J; bases unmatched to any gene: 6. The CDR3 region is CASSLDIGGITGELFF. The CDR3 coding sequence is TGTGCCAGCAGCTTGGATATAGGGGGCATCACCGGGGAGCTGTTTTTT.

The chain has TRBV13 and TRBJ2-1; 8 bases are shared with TRBD2. The CDR3 is made up of 15 amino acids. V lost 7 bases to trimming and J lost 9 bases; unmatched junction nucleotides: 14. Germline V gene data show CDR1 as PRHDT and CDR2 as FYEKMQ (reference sequence). CDR3 sequence (DNA): TGTGCCAGCAACGACGCCAGCGGGAGTAGAGGTGAGCAGTTCTTC. Residues: CASNDASGSRGEQFF.

The chain carries TRBV29-1 and TRBJ1-2; 10 nucleotides agree with TRBD1. The CDR3 sequence is 15 residues long. Germline lookup yields CDR1 SQVTM and CDR2 ANQGSEA. V was clipped by 4 bases and J by 3 bases; unmatched bases: 8. CDR3 loop: CSVVRGDRGDYGYTF. CDR3 in DNA: TGCAGCGTTGTACGGGGGGACAGGGGCGACTATGGCTACACCTTC.

The gene calls are TRBV6-5 and TRBJ2-5; D unresolved. Trimming took 4 bases from V and 8 from J, leaving 8 bases between them. The CDR3 has 11 residues. Germline lookup yields CDR1 MNHEY and CDR2 SVGAGI. This CDR3 reads CASSSGSTQYF. CDR3 sequence (DNA): TGTGCCAGCAGTTCCGGGTCAACCCAGTACTTC.

This chain joins TRBV15 and TRBJ2-3; 8 nucleotides match TRBD1. Trimming at V came to 1 base and at J to 1 base, leaving 4 bases not matched to a gene. Germline assignment: CDR1 LNHNV and CDR2 YYDKDF (reference sequence). The CDR3 has 16 residues. The CDR3 protein is CATSRGGTGRTDTQYF. The CDR3 nucleotides are TGTGCCACCAGCAGAGGGGGGACAGGCCGCACAGATACGCAGTATTTT. Full variable domain (outside the CDR3, taken from reference TRBV15 and TRBJ2-3): DAMVIQNPRYQVTQFGKPVTLSCSQTLNHNVMYWYQQKSSQAPKLLFHYYDKDFNNEADTPDNFQSRRPNTSFCFLDIRSPGLGDTAMYLCATSRGGTGRTDTQYFGPGTRLTVL.

The rearrangement uses TRBV2 and TRBJ1-1, with D perhaps TRBD1 (6 bases). Germline CDR1 SNHLY, CDR2 FYNNEI. The V end lost 4 bases, the J end lost 1 base, and 16 bases lay between the germline ends. The CDR3 totals 16 residues. CDR3 nucleotide sequence: TGTGCCAGCAGTGTCCAGGGGACGCGACGGAACACTGAAGCTTTCTTT. It encodes CASSVQGTRRNTEAFF. The whole variable domain, remainder taken from reference TRBV2 and TRBJ1-1, is EPEVTQTPSHQVTQMGQEVILRCVPISNHLYFYWYRQILGQKVEFLVSFYNNEISEKSEIFDDQFSVERPDGSNFTLKIRSTKLEDSAMYFCASSVQGTRRNTEAFFGQGTRLTVV.

This chain uses TRBV12-5 with TRBJ2-3; 7 bases are a match to TRBD2. After removal of 1 base from V and 2 bases from J, the junction contained 6 bases not matched to a gene. The length of the CDR3 is 16 residues. Germline values: CDR1 LGHNT, CDR2 FRNRAP. The CDR3 DNA reads TGTGCTAGTGGTTTGGACTACGGGGGGAACACAGATACGCAGTATTTT. Amino acids: CASGLDYGGNTDTQYF.

The chain employs TRBV29-1 and TRBJ1-1; D unresolved. The CDR3 is made up of 13 amino acids. CDR1 SQVTM and CDR2 ANQGSEA come from the germline V gene. With 2 bases removed from V and 0 bases from J, the gap between germline ends came to 7 bases. The CDR3, as DNA: TGCAGCGTTGAACCCAGGTTGAACACTGAAGCTTTCTTT. Translating it yields CSVEPRLNTEAFF.

With respect to this clone: Other DNA sequences of this sample code for an identical CDR3. V usage is TRBV5-6 and J usage is TRBJ1-4, with 7 positions matching TRBD1. Unmatched junction bases numbered 3, after V lost 0 bases and J lost 7 bases. Per the germline V gene, CDR1 is SGHDT and CDR2 is YYEEEE. The CDR3 totals 14 residues. Here the CDR3 reads CASSLGQGGEKLFF. Here the CDR3 DNA reads TGTGCCAGCAGCTTGGGACAGGGCGGTGAAAAACTGTTTTTT.

V is TRBV4-1 and J is TRBJ2-4; D is unclear. This CDR3 spans 18 amino acids. V lost 0 bases and J 0 bases, leaving 15 bases between the germline ends. In germline, CDR1 is MGHRA, CDR2 YSYEKL. Here the CDR3 DNA reads TGCGCCAGCAGCCAAGAGTACAGAAGTATAATAGCCAAAAACATTCAGTACTTC. It specifies CASSQEYRSIIAKNIQYF.

The chain joins TRBV5-1 to TRBJ2-6; weak D call: TRBD1 (7 bases). The CDR3 loop spans 15 amino acids. V lost 4 bases, J lost 4 bases, and 12 bases lay in between. The germline CDR1 and CDR2 sequences are SGHRS and YFSETQ. CDR3 region: CASSQGGAGANVLTF. In nucleotides, the CDR3 is TGCGCCAGCAGCCAGGGGGGCGCCGGGGCCAACGTCCTGACTTTC.

The genes are TRBV6-5 and TRBJ2-5; tentatively, D is TRBD2 (5 bases). Germline V gives CDR1 MNHEY, CDR2 SVGAGI. V lost 4 bases to trimming and J lost 7 bases, with 10 bases between them. The CDR3 has 12 residues. CDR3 protein: CASSSGVRTQYF. CDR3 coding DNA: TGTGCCAGCAGTTCCGGGGTCCGGACCCAGTACTTC.

The chain links TRBV6-1 to TRBJ2-5; 7 nucleotides agree with TRBD2. Germline values: CDR1 MNHNS, CDR2 SASEGT. J gave up 5 bases and V 4 bases, and 10 bases lay outside the gene matches. This CDR3 has 15 amino acids. CDR3 residues: CASSVGTTVPETQYF. In DNA form, the CDR3 reads TGTGCCAGCAGTGTCGGGACTACCGTACCGGAGACCCAGTACTTC.

The chain uses TRBV7-9 and TRBJ2-7; TRBD2 aligns across 13 bases. The junction had 4 bases not matched to a gene; V was cut back by 5 bases and J by 3 bases. The CDR3 extends over 15 amino acids. The V gene's germline CDR1 is SEHNR and CDR2 FQNEAQ (reference sequence). The CDR3, as DNA: TGTGCCAGCAGCCAGGGACTAGCGGGACTCTACGAGCAGTACTTC. It translates to CASSQGLAGLYEQYF.

The chain couples TRBV6-5 to TRBJ2-7; D is possibly TRBD1 (5 bases). Per the germline V gene, CDR1 is MNHEY and CDR2 is SVGAGI. This CDR3 contains 14 residues. V lost 6 bases, J lost 0 bases, and 12 bases lay in between. The CDR3 sequence: CASSPDQGSYEQYF. CDR3 nucleotides: TGTGCCAGCAGCCCAGACCAGGGCTCCTACGAGCAGTACTTC.

The rearrangement links TRBV7-2 to TRBJ1-4, with 11 bases identical to TRBD1. J was trimmed by 1 base and V by 0 bases; bases with no gene match: 4. CDR3 length: 18 amino acids. CDR1 is SGHTA and CDR2 is FQGNSA in the germline V gene. The CDR3 DNA is TGTGCCAGCAGCTTAGCCCCGGGGACAGGGGGAACTAATGAAAAACTGTTTTTT. Translating gives CASSLAPGTGGTNEKLFF.

The rearrangement uses TRBV7-7 and TRBJ2-2, with D perhaps matching TRBD1 (5 bases). Germline V gene lookup returns CDR1 SSHAT and CDR2 FNYEAQ (reference sequence). The CDR3 consists of 13 residues. The V end was cut by 3 bases, the J end by 6 bases, with 8 bases between. CDR3 sequence (DNA): TGTGCCAGCAGCTTCGAAGGGGCCGGGGAGCTGTTTTTT. It translates to CASSFEGAGELFF. The full variable domain, its missing parts supplied by reference TRBV7-7 and TRBJ2-2, is GAGVSQSPRYKVTKRGQDVTLRCDPISSHATLYWYQQALGQGPEFLTYFNYEAQPDKSGLPSDRFSAERPEGSISTLTIQRTEQRDSAMYRCASSFEGAGELFFGEGSRLTVL.

The J gene is TRBJ1-1, the V gene TRBV11-2, with 7 bases that match TRBD1. With 5 bases clipped from V and 10 bases from J, the junction kept 10 bases outside the gene matches. There are 13 residues in the CDR3. Germline V gene sequence: CDR1 SGHAT, CDR2 FQNNGV. The CDR3 nucleotides read TGTGCCAGCAGCCAAATGACAGGGTTCGGAGCTTTCTTT. Translation: CASSQMTGFGAFF.

The J gene is TRBJ1-1, the V gene TRBV7-6; 7 positions match TRBD1. J gave up 3 bases and V 4 bases, and 8 bases lay outside the gene matches. Germline assignment: CDR1 SGHVS and CDR2 FNYEAQ. The CDR3 spans 15 residues. The CDR3 region has the DNA TGTGCCAGCAGCTCCGCGACAGGGTACGACACTGAAGCTTTCTTT. Protein sequence: CASSSATGYDTEAFF.